These T cell receptor beta chains were read from a single sample in a study of blood T cell repertoires in COVID-19. The protocol was immunoSEQ multiplex PCR, while the TCRdb copy is restricted to in-frame clones and leaves out a portion. The table has some 160,000 clones, more than 75% seen once; the top ten hold more than 6.5%. The sequenced sample consisted of PBMCs or T cells enriched from blood (not recorded which). The receptor set was obtained from a woman aged 45 to 65 who had recovered from COVID-19. Each CDR3 is given with its conserved first and last residue. D genes are given only for firm matches. Not all rows give a size; the values are once, few, many and, for expanded clones, a class.

J gene: TRBJ2-3; CDR3 length: 18; V gene: TRBV9; D gene: TRBD1; clone size: NA; CDR3 DNA: TGTGCCAGCAGCCTCTCCCTTGCAGGGGGATTAGGAGGAGATACGCAGTATTTT; CDR3 protein: CASSLSLAGGLGGDTQYF
J gene: TRBJ1-2; CDR3 length: 17; V gene: TRBV5-6; D gene: NA; clone size: NA; CDR3 DNA: TGTGCCAGCAGCTTGGGGCCTCCGAGGGCCGCTCTCTATGGCTACACCTTC; CDR3 protein: CASSLGPPRAALYGYTF
J gene: TRBJ1-2; CDR3 length: 16; V gene: TRBV5-5; D gene: NA; clone size: NA; CDR3 DNA: TGTGCCAGCAGATGGGGCCGGGTGTTGGCTAACTATGGCTACACCTTC; CDR3 protein: CASRWGRVLANYGYTF
J gene: TRBJ1-1; CDR3 length: 11; V gene: TRBV20-1; D gene: TRBD1; clone size: NA; CDR3 DNA: TGCAGTGCTAGGGACAGGACTGAAGCTTTCTTT; CDR3 protein: CSARDRTEAFF
J gene: TRBJ2-6; CDR3 length: 16; V gene: TRBV2; D gene: NA; clone size: few; CDR3 DNA: TGTGCCAGCAGTCCACAGGAGCCCTCTGGGGCCAACGTCCTGACTTTC; CDR3 protein: CASSPQEPSGANVLTF
J gene: TRBJ2-7; CDR3 length: 15; V gene: TRBV9; D gene: TRBD2; clone size: NA; CDR3 DNA: TGTGCCAGCAGCGTAGAGAGCGGGGGGATCTACGAGCAGTACTTC; CDR3 protein: CASSVESGGIYEQYF
J gene: TRBJ2-2; CDR3 length: 17; V gene: TRBV3-1/TRBV3-2; D gene: TRBD2; clone size: NA; CDR3 DNA: TGTGCCAGCAGCCCGAGGGGAGCGGGGGGATGGACCGGGGAGCTGTTTTTT; CDR3 protein: CASSPRGAGGWTGELFF
J gene: TRBJ2-4; CDR3 length: 15; V gene: TRBV30; D gene: NA; clone size: NA; CDR3 DNA: TGTGCCTGGAGTGGCGGGTTGCACCAAGGAAACATTCAGTACTTC; CDR3 protein: CAWSGGLHQGNIQYF
J gene: TRBJ1-2; CDR3 length: 15; V gene: TRBV6-4; D gene: NA; clone size: NA; CDR3 DNA: TGTGCCAGCAGTGACCCGCAAAGGGGCACAGATGGCTACACCTTC; CDR3 protein: CASSDPQRGTDGYTF
J gene: TRBJ2-3; CDR3 length: 14; V gene: TRBV10-3; D gene: TRBD1; clone size: NA; CDR3 DNA: TGTGCCATCAGTGGGACAGGGGGGACAGATACGCAGTATTTT; CDR3 protein: CAISGTGGTDTQYF
J gene: TRBJ2-7; CDR3 length: 13; V gene: TRBV11-2; D gene: NA; clone size: NA; CDR3 DNA: TGTGCCAGCAGCTTAGGGCCGTCCTACGAGCAGTACTTC; CDR3 protein: CASSLGPSYEQYF
J gene: TRBJ1-1; CDR3 length: 15; V gene: TRBV7-3; D gene: TRBD1; clone size: NA; CDR3 DNA: TGTGCCAGCAGCTTAACCCCAGGGGGCCGAGGTGAAGCTTTCTTT; CDR3 protein: CASSLTPGGRGEAFF
J gene: TRBJ1-1; CDR3 length: 13; V gene: TRBV7-9; D gene: NA; clone size: NA; CDR3 DNA: TGTGCCAGCAGCTCACGACAACAGGGTGAAGCTTTCTTT; CDR3 protein: CASSSRQQGEAFF
J gene: TRBJ1-4; CDR3 length: 15; V gene: TRBV4-3; D gene: NA; clone size: NA; CDR3 DNA: TGCGCCAGCACAGTGGATCGGGAGGGATATGGAAAACTGTTTTTT; CDR3 protein: CASTVDREGYGKLFF
J gene: TRBJ2-7; CDR3 length: 14; V gene: TRBV5-1; D gene: NA; clone size: NA; CDR3 DNA: TGCGCCAGCAGCTTGGTGTCCAGGCTCCACGAGCAGTACTTC; CDR3 protein: CASSLVSRLHEQYF
J gene: TRBJ2-3; CDR3 length: 15; V gene: TRBV5-6; D gene: TRBD2; clone size: NA; CDR3 DNA: TGTGCCAGCAGCTTTGGCGGGGGGAACACAGATACGCAGTATTTT; CDR3 protein: CASSFGGGNTDTQYF
J gene: TRBJ2-7; CDR3 length: 13; V gene: TRBV27; D gene: NA; clone size: NA; CDR3 DNA: TGTGCCAGCAGTTTTAGTGGTTCCTACGAGCAGTACTTC; CDR3 protein: CASSFSGSYEQYF
J gene: TRBJ2-3; CDR3 length: 14; V gene: TRBV18; D gene: TRBD1; clone size: few; CDR3 DNA: TGTGCCAGCTCACCGGACAGGGGCCCAGATACGCAGTATTTT; CDR3 protein: CASSPDRGPDTQYF
J gene: TRBJ2-7; CDR3 length: 15; V gene: TRBV5-5; D gene: NA; clone size: NA; CDR3 DNA: TGTGCCAGCAGCAGGGGGACACTACGAACCCTCGAGCAGTACTTC; CDR3 protein: CASSRGTLRTLEQYF
J gene: TRBJ1-1; CDR3 length: 16; V gene: TRBV18; D gene: NA; clone size: NA; CDR3 DNA: TGTGCCAGCTCACCAGGGGGCTGGGGAGTGAACACTGAAGCTTTCTTT; CDR3 protein: CASSPGGWGVNTEAFF
J gene: TRBJ2-5; CDR3 length: 15; V gene: TRBV7-7; D gene: TRBD2; clone size: NA; CDR3 DNA: TGTGCTAGCAGCTTAGGGCGGGGGATCCAAGAGACCCAGTACTTC; CDR3 protein: CASSLGRGIQETQYF
J gene: TRBJ2-6; CDR3 length: 18; V gene: TRBV27; D gene: NA; clone size: NA; CDR3 DNA: TGTGCCAGCTCACTTCCCGGGACGGGAGACTCTGGGGCCAACGTCCTGACTTTC; CDR3 protein: CASSLPGTGDSGANVLTF
J gene: TRBJ2-1; CDR3 length: 19; V gene: TRBV5-1; D gene: TRBD2; clone size: NA; CDR3 DNA: TGCGCCAGCAGTCAAACCGGGACTAGCGGTTCCCTAAGGCGTAATGAGCAGTTCTTC; CDR3 protein: CASSQTGTSGSLRRNEQFF
J gene: TRBJ2-7; CDR3 length: 15; V gene: TRBV2; D gene: TRBD2; clone size: NA; CDR3 DNA: TGTGCCAGCAGTGCACTAGCGGGGGTCTCCTACGAGCAGTACTTC; CDR3 protein: CASSALAGVSYEQYF
J gene: TRBJ1-5; CDR3 length: 16; V gene: TRBV18; D gene: TRBD1; clone size: NA; CDR3 DNA: TGTGCCAGCTCACCCCAGGGGGTACAGGGGAATCAGCCCCAGCATTTT; CDR3 protein: CASSPQGVQGNQPQHF
J gene: TRBJ2-5; CDR3 length: 15; V gene: TRBV9; D gene: TRBD2; clone size: NA; CDR3 DNA: TGTGCCAGCAGCACCCAACTAGCGGGGGCGGAGACCCAGTACTTC; CDR3 protein: CASSTQLAGAETQYF
J gene: TRBJ2-3; CDR3 length: 14; V gene: TRBV19; D gene: TRBD2; clone size: once; CDR3 DNA: TGTGCCAGTAGTATAAGCGGGGGAACAGATACGCAGTATTTT; CDR3 protein: CASSISGGTDTQYF
J gene: TRBJ2-3; CDR3 length: 14; V gene: TRBV7-2; D gene: NA; clone size: NA; CDR3 DNA: TGTGCCAGCAGCTTAGAAGGGGGTGGCAGGGTGGAGTATTTT; CDR3 protein: CASSLEGGGRVEYF
J gene: TRBJ2-6; CDR3 length: 13; V gene: TRBV6-5; D gene: NA; clone size: NA; CDR3 DNA: TGTGCCAGCAGCCGTACAGGGGCCAACGTCCTGACTTTC; CDR3 protein: CASSRTGANVLTF
J gene: TRBJ2-1; CDR3 length: 14; V gene: TRBV6-5; D gene: TRBD1; clone size: NA; CDR3 DNA: TGTGCCAGCAGTTACTGGACAGGGGATCCTGAGCAGTTCTTC; CDR3 protein: CASSYWTGDPEQFF
J gene: TRBJ2-7; CDR3 length: 15; V gene: TRBV12-5; D gene: NA; clone size: NA; CDR3 DNA: TGTGCTAGTGGTTTGACCTTGACAGACTCCTACGAGCAGTACTTC; CDR3 protein: CASGLTLTDSYEQYF
J gene: TRBJ2-4; CDR3 length: 12; V gene: TRBV19; D gene: NA; clone size: NA; CDR3 DNA: TGTGCCAGTAGCTACAGGTCCCGAAACCCGTACTTC; CDR3 protein: CASSYRSRNPYF
J gene: TRBJ2-7; CDR3 length: 14; V gene: TRBV4-2; D gene: NA; clone size: NA; CDR3 DNA: TGTGCCAGCAGCCTTCGGCAGGGGACGAGGGAGCAGTACTTC; CDR3 protein: CASSLRQGTREQYF
J gene: TRBJ1-1; CDR3 length: 14; V gene: TRBV6-5; D gene: TRBD1; clone size: NA; CDR3 DNA: TGTGCCAGCAGTTCCCGAACGGGACAGGAGAACCTGGTCTTT; CDR3 protein: CASSSRTGQENLVF
J gene: TRBJ1-3; CDR3 length: 17; V gene: TRBV4-3; D gene: NA; clone size: NA; CDR3 DNA: TGCGCCAGCAGCCAAGATCTCGGCAGGGACTCTGGAAACACCATATATTTT; CDR3 protein: CASSQDLGRDSGNTIYF
J gene: TRBJ2-5; CDR3 length: 13; V gene: TRBV18; D gene: TRBD2; clone size: NA; CDR3 DNA: TGTGCCAGCTCAGAGCAGCGGGGGGAGACCCAGTACTTC; CDR3 protein: CASSEQRGETQYF
J gene: TRBJ2-7; CDR3 length: 18; V gene: TRBV30; D gene: NA; clone size: NA; CDR3 DNA: TGTGCCTGGAGTGTAAAGGGGATAGCAGTAAGTGCGACACGCGAGCAGTACTTC; CDR3 protein: CAWSVKGIAVSATREQYF
J gene: TRBJ1-5; CDR3 length: 13; V gene: TRBV30; D gene: NA; clone size: NA; CDR3 DNA: TGTGCCTGGAGCGGACAGCCAGCTCAGCCCCAGCATTTT; CDR3 protein: CAWSGQPAQPQHF
J gene: TRBJ1-5; CDR3 length: 16; V gene: TRBV7-6; D gene: TRBD1; clone size: NA; CDR3 DNA: TGTGCCAGCAGCCCCGCGACAGGGAATAGCAATCAGCCCCAGCATTTT; CDR3 protein: CASSPATGNSNQPQHF
J gene: TRBJ2-1; CDR3 length: 16; V gene: TRBV27; D gene: TRBD2; clone size: NA; CDR3 DNA: TGTGCCAGCAGTACGACTAGCGGGGCTACCCAGAATGAGCAGTTCTTC; CDR3 protein: CASSTTSGATQNEQFF
J gene: TRBJ2-5; CDR3 length: 15; V gene: TRBV6-5; D gene: TRBD2; clone size: NA; CDR3 DNA: TGTGCCAGCAGTATGGGGGGGGGATCACGGGAGACCCAGTACTTC; CDR3 protein: CASSMGGGSRETQYF
J gene: TRBJ2-5; CDR3 length: 14; V gene: TRBV5-1; D gene: NA; clone size: NA; CDR3 DNA: TGCGCCAGCAGCTTGGGAACGGGGGAAGAGACCCAGTACTTC; CDR3 protein: CASSLGTGEETQYF
J gene: TRBJ1-5; CDR3 length: 16; V gene: TRBV18; D gene: NA; clone size: NA; CDR3 DNA: TGTGCCAGCTCACCACTGGGCAGGGAGGGGGATCAGCCCCAGCATTTT; CDR3 protein: CASSPLGREGDQPQHF
J gene: TRBJ2-1; CDR3 length: 15; V gene: TRBV9; D gene: NA; clone size: NA; CDR3 DNA: TGTGCCAGCAGCGACCGGGACTTTTCACACAATGAGCAGTTCTTC; CDR3 protein: CASSDRDFSHNEQFF
J gene: TRBJ1-6; CDR3 length: 13; V gene: TRBV9; D gene: NA; clone size: NA; CDR3 DNA: TGTGCCAGCAGCGTACTGGGCGACCCACCCCTCCACTTT; CDR3 protein: CASSVLGDPPLHF
J gene: TRBJ1-1; CDR3 length: 13; V gene: TRBV6-5; D gene: NA; clone size: NA; CDR3 DNA: TGTGCCAGCAACGAACAGGCGAACACTGAAGCTTTCTTT; CDR3 protein: CASNEQANTEAFF
J gene: TRBJ1-6; CDR3 length: 15; V gene: TRBV11-2; D gene: NA; clone size: NA; CDR3 DNA: TGTGCCAGCAGCCTAGGAAGGACAATCTCTTCACCCCTCCACTTT; CDR3 protein: CASSLGRTISSPLHF
J gene: TRBJ1-1; CDR3 length: 14; V gene: TRBV5-4; D gene: NA; clone size: NA; CDR3 DNA: TGTGCCAGCAGCGGGGGCCCGAGGGCGGCTGAAGCTTTCTTT; CDR3 protein: CASSGGPRAAEAFF